These 10 T cell receptor beta chains were all obtained from the same sample, sequenced in a study of blood T cell repertoires in COVID-19. Method: immunoSEQ multiplex PCR; TCRdb's copy keeps in-frame clones and lacks some. This sample has 350,000 to 550,000 clones, with approximately 90% found just once. Input material: PBMCs or T cells enriched from blood (not recorded which). These receptors came from a man younger than 40 who had recovered from COVID-19.

This chain uses TRBV3-1 (or the pseudogene TRBV3-2) with TRBJ1-1, with TRBD1 as a possible D gene (6 bases). V lost 4 bases to trimming and J lost 2 bases, with 17 bases between them. The CDR3 runs 16 residues. Germline V lookup: CDR1 LGHDT, CDR2 YNNKEL (reference sequence). The CDR3 DNA reads as TGTGCCAGCAGCCTTGGGGGGGGGCCTTCCAACACTGAAGCTTTCTTT. Its translation is CASSLGGGPSNTEAFF.

The V and J genes are TRBV28 and TRBJ1-4, with 9 bases that match TRBD1. V lost 7 bases and J lost 7; bases outside the gene matches: 7. Germline V CDR1 and CDR2: MDHEN, SYDVKM. There are 14 residues in the CDR3. CDR3 sequence: CASIPGQGREKLFF. CDR3 DNA sequence: TGTGCCAGCATCCCGGGACAGGGCCGTGAAAAACTGTTTTTT.

The chain is built from TRBV10-3 and TRBJ1-1; 8 nucleotides line up with TRBD1. Germline V CDR1 and CDR2: ENHRY, SYGVKD. V trimming: 5 bases; J trimming: 5 bases; junction bases outside the gene matches: 7. The CDR3 contains 14 residues. The CDR3 DNA reads TGTGCCATCAGTATGGACAGGGAGAAGACTGAAGCTTTCTTT. It specifies CAISMDREKTEAFF.

The rearrangement links TRBV28 to TRBJ1-1; D unclear. V lost 1 base and J lost 4, with 10 bases in between. The CDR3 sequence is 14 residues long. Germline assignment: CDR1 MDHEN and CDR2 SYDVKM. The CDR3 here is CASSLLEGTTEAFF. For the CDR3, the DNA is TGTGCCAGCAGTTTATTAGAGGGAACCACTGAAGCTTTCTTT.

This chain uses TRBV7-2 with TRBJ2-4; 10 bases align to TRBD1. J lost 1 base, V lost 5 bases, and 2 bases had no gene match. The CDR3 has 15 residues. CDR1 is SGHTA, CDR2 FQGNSA, per germline. The CDR3 sequence: CASSRGQGAKNIQYF. The CDR3, as DNA: TGTGCCAGCAGCCGGGGACAGGGGGCCAAAAACATTCAGTACTTC.

The chain employs TRBV7-9 and TRBJ1-1; TRBD1 might be the D (6 bases). This CDR3 is 13 amino acids long. From germline, CDR1 is SEHNR and CDR2 FQNEAQ (reference sequence). Trimming pared 5 bases from V and 3 bases from J, leaving 10 bases between. In nucleotides, the CDR3 is TGTGCCAGCAGCCTTAACAGGGACACTGAAGCTTTCTTT. The encoded protein is CASSLNRDTEAFF.

This chain joins TRBV5-4 and TRBJ2-5; a possible D gene is TRBD1 (5 bases). Germline CDR1 reads SGHNT; CDR2 reads YYREEE (reference sequence). V was pared by 0 bases and J by 1 base, with 10 bases between. The CDR3 is 15 residues long. The CDR3 spells CASSLEGKGQETQYF. CDR3 sequence (DNA): TGTGCCAGCAGCTTGGAGGGGAAGGGCCAAGAGACCCAGTACTTC.

The V gene is TRBV12-3 or TRBV12-4, the J gene TRBJ1-1; D is unresolved. The CDR3 has 13 amino acids. V lost 5 bases and J 0 bases, leaving 7 bases between the germline ends. The CDR3 is CASSSLMNTEAFF. CDR3 DNA: TGTGCCAGCAGTAGCCTCATGAACACTGAAGCTTTCTTT.

This clone was detected a few times. V and J are TRBV23-1 and TRBJ1-5; 11 nucleotides agree with TRBD1. TRBV23-1 carries the ORF label, with uncertain function. The CDR3 consists of 20 residues. V lost 2 bases to trimming and J lost 2 bases; unmatched junction nucleotides: 14. The CDR3 coding sequence is TGCGCCAGCAGTCAAAGGACAGGGGGCGAAAGAGGGTTGGGCAATCAGCCCCAGCATTTT. The encoded protein is CASSQRTGGERGLGNQPQHF.

The chain recombines TRBV2 with TRBJ1-6, with 9 bases identical to TRBD1. This CDR3 has 12 amino acids. The V segment lost 4 bases and the J segment 13 bases; nucleotides outside the gene matches: 2. The germline V gene encodes CDR1 SNHLY and CDR2 FYNNEI. The CDR3 loop reads CASSVDRGPLHF. In DNA, the CDR3 is TGTGCCAGCAGTGTCGACAGGGGGCCCCTCCACTTT.